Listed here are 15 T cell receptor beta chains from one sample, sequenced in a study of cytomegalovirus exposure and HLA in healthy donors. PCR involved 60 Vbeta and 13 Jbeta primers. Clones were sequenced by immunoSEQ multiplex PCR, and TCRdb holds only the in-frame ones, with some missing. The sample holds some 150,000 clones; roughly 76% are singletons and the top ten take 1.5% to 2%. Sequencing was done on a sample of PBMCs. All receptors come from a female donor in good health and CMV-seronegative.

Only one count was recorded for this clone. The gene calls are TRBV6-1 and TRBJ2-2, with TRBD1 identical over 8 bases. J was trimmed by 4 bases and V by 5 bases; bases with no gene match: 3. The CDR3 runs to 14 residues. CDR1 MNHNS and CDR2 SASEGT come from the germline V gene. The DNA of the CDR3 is TGTGCCAGCAGTTGGACAGGGCCCACCGGGGAGCTGTTTTTT. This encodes CASSWTGPTGELFF.

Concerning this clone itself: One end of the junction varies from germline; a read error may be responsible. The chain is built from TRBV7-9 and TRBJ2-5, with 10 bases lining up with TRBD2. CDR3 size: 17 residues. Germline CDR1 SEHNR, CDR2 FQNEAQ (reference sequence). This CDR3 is CSSSLGVQRGGQETQYF. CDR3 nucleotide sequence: TGTTCCAGCAGCTTAGGAGTCCAGCGGGGGGGGCAAGAGACCCAGTACTTC.

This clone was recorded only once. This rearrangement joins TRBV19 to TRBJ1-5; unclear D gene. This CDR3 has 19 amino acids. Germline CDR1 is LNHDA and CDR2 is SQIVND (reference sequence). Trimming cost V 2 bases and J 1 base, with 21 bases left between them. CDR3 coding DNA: TGTGCCAGTAGTATATTCTCTCTTGAGGAGTTAAGCAGCAATCAGCCCCAGCATTTT. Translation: CASSIFSLEELSSNQPQHF. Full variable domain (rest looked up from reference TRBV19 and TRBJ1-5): DGGITQSPKYLFRKEGQNVTLSCEQNLNHDAMYWYRQDPGQGLRLIYYSQIVNDFQKGDIAEGYSVSREKKESFPLTVTSAQKNPTAFYLCASSIFSLEELSSNQPQHFGDGTRLSIL.

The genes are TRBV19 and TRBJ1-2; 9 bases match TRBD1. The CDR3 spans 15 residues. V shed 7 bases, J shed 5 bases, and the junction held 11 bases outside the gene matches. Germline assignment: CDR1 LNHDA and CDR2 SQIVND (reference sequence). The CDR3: CASNPWDRVGYGYTF. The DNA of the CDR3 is TGTGCCAGTAACCCTTGGGACAGGGTAGGGTATGGCTACACCTTC.

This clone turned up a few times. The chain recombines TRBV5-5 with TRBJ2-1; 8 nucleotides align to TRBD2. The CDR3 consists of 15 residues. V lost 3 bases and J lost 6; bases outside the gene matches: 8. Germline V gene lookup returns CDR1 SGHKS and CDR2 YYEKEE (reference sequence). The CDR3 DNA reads TGTGCCAGCAGCTCTTTCGGGACTAGTAGCAATGAGCAGTTCTTC. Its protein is CASSSFGTSSNEQFF.

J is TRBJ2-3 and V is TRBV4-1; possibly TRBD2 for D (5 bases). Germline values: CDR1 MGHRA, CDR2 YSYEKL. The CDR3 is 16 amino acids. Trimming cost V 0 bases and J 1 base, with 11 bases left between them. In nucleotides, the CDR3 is TGCGCCAGCAGCCAAGAGTTTGCGGGTCGCACAGATACGCAGTATTTT. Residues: CASSQEFAGRTDTQYF.

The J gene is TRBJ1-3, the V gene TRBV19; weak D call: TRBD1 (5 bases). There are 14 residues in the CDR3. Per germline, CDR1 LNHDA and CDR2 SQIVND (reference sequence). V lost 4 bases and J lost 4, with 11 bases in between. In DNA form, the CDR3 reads TGTGCCAGTAGTACCGGGGGACTCGGAAACACCATATATTTT. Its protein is CASSTGGLGNTIYF.

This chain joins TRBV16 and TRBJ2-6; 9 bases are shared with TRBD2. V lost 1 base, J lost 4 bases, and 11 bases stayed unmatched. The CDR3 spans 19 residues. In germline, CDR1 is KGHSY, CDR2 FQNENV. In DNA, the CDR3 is TGTGCCAGCAGCCAATTTAATAGCGGGAGCTTCTCCGGGGCCAACGTCCTGACTTTC. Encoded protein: CASSQFNSGSFSGANVLTF.

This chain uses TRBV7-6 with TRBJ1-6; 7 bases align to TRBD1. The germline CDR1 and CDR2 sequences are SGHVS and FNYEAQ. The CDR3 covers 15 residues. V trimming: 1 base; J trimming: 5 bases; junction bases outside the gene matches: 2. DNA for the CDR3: TGTGCCAGCAGCTTAGGACAGGGAAATAATTCACCCCTCCACTTT. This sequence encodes CASSLGQGNNSPLHF.

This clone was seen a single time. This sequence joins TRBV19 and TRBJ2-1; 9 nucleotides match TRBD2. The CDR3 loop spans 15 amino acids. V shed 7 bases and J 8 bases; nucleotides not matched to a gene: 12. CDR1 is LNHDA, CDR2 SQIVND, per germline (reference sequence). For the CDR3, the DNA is TGTGCCAGTATCCCTAGGAGCGGGGGGCGCGATGAGCAGTTCTTC. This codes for CASIPRSGGRDEQFF.

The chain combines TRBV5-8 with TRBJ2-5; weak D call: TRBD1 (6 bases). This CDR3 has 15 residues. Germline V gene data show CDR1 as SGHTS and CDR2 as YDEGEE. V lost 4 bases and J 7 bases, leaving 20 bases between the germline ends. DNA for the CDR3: TGTGCCAGCAGCGGTAGTCCTCAGGGGAGAGGGACCCAGTACTTC. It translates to CASSGSPQGRGTQYF.

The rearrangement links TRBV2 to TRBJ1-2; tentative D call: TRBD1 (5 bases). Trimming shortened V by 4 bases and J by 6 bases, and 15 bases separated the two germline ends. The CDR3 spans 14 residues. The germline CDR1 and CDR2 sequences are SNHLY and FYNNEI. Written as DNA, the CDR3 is TGTGCCAGCAGTGTACTCAGGGAGGCAAATGGCTACACCTTC. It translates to CASSVLREANGYTF.

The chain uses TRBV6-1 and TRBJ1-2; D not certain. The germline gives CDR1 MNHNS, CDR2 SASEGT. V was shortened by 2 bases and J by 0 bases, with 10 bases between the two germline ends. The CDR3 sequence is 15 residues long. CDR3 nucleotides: TGTGCCAGCAGTGAAAGTTTCGTAGCTAACTATGGCTACACCTTC. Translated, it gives CASSESFVANYGYTF.

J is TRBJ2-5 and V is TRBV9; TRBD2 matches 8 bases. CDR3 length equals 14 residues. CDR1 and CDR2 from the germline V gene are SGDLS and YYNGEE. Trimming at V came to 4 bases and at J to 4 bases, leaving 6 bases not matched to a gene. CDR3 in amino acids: CASSPRGGGETQYF. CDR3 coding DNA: TGTGCCAGCAGCCCCCGGGGGGGAGGAGAGACCCAGTACTTC.

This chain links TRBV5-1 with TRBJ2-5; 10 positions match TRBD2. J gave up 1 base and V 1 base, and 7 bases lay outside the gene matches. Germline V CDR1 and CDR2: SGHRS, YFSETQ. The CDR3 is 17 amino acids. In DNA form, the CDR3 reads TGCGCCAGCAGCTTGCTAGCGGGAGTCGGGCCCCAAGAGACCCAGTACTTC. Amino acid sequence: CASSLLAGVGPQETQYF.